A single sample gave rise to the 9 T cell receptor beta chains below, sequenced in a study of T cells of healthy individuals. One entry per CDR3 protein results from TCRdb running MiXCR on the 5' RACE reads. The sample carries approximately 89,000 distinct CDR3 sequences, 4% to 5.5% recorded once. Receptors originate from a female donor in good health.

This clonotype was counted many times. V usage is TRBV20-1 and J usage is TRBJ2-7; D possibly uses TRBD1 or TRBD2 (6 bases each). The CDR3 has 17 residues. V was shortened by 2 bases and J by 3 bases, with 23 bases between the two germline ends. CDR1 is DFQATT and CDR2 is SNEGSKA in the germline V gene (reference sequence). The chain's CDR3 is CSARLPGKTGGDYEQYF. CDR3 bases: TGCAGTGCTAGACTACCGGGAAAGACAGGAGGGGACTACGAGCAGTACTTC.

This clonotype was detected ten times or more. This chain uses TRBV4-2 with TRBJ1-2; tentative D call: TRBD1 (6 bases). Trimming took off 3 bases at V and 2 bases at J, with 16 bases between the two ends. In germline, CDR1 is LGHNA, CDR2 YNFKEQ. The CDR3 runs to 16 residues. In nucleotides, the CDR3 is TGTGCCAGCAGCCACACGGACAGCCAAATAAACTATGGCTACACCTTC. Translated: CASSHTDSQINYGYTF.

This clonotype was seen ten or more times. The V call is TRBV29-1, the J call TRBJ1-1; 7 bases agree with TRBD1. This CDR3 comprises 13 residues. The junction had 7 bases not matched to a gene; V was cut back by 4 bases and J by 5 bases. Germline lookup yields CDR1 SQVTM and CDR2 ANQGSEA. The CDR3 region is CSVGGGGGTEAFF. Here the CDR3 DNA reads TGCAGCGTTGGGGGAGGGGGCGGGACTGAAGCTTTCTTT.

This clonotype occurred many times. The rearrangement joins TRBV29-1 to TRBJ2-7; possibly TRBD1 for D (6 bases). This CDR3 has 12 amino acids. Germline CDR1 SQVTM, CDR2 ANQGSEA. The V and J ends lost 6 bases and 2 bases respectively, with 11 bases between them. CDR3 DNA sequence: TGCAGCGTGCAACAGGGTGCCTACGAGCAGTACTTC. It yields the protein CSVQQGAYEQYF.

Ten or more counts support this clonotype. The CDR3 is CASRGPNRNEQFF. The CDR3 DNA reads TGTGCTAGTCGGGGGCCCAACCGGAATGAGCAGTTCTTC. J is TRBJ2-1 and V is TRBV12-5; the D gene could be TRBD1 or TRBD2 (6 bases each). The CDR3 has 13 amino acids. Trimming took off 8 bases at V and 7 bases at J, with 15 bases between the two ends. Germline lookup yields CDR1 LGHNT and CDR2 FRNRAP. Full variable domain (missing parts from reference TRBV12-5 and TRBJ2-1): DARVTQTPRHKVTEMGQEVTMRCQPILGHNTVFWYRQTMMQGLELLAYFRNRAPLDDSGMPKDRFSAEMPDATLATLKIQPSEPRDSAVYFCASRGPNRNEQFFGPGTRLTVL.

This chain's CDR3 is CAWSVQGLAGGEDTDTQYF. The CDR3, as DNA: TGTGCCTGGAGTGTACAAGGACTAGCGGGAGGAGAGGACACAGATACGCAGTATTTT. The rearrangement joins TRBV30 to TRBJ2-3, with TRBD2 matching 14 bases. CDR1 and CDR2 (germline): GTSNPN, SVGIG (reference sequence). Trimming took 0 bases from V and 2 from J; bases not matched to a gene: 10. This CDR3 has 19 residues.

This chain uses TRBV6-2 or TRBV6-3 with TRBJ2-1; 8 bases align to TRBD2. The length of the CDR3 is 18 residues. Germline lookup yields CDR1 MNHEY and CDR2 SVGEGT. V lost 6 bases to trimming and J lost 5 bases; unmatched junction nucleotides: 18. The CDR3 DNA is TGTGCCAGCAGCCCCGGGGGGGAGTGGGCTATGCCGAACAATGAGCAGTTCTTC. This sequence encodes CASSPGGEWAMPNNEQFF.

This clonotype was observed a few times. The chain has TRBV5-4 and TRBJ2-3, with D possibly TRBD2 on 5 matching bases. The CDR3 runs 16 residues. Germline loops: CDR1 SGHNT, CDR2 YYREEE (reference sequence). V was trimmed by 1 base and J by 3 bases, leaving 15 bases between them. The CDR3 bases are TGTGCCAGCAGCTTGCGTCTAGCCCCGAAAACAGATACGCAGTATTTT. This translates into CASSLRLAPKTDTQYF.

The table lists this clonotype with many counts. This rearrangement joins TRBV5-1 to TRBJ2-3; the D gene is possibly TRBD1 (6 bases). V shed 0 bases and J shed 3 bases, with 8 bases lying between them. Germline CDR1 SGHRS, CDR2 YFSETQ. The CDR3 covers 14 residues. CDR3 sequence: CASSLADRTDTQYF. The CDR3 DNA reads TGCGCCAGCAGCTTGGCTGACAGGACAGATACGCAGTATTTT. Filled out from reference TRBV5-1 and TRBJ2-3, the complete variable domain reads KAGVTQTPRYLIKTRGQQVTLSCSPISGHRSVSWYQQTPGQGLQFLFEYFSETQRNKGNFPGRFSGRQFSNSRSEMNVSTLELGDSALYLCASSLADRTDTQYFGPGTRLTVL.